These T cell receptor beta chains were read from a single sample in a study of T cells expressing NK-cell markers. TCRdb re-called the 5' RACE reads; every CDR3 protein appears as one record, without DNA. The data show over 150,000 distinct CDR3 sequences, and the top ten clones hold 37%. Sequences were obtained from blood T cells: a sorted CD56 or NKG2C T cell subset, CD4+ or CD8+ T cells, or bulk PBMC T cells (not recorded which). These receptors all stem from a woman in her forties or fifties in good health. CDR3s include the opening cysteine and the closing phenylalanine or tryptophan.

TRBV7-3,TRBJ2-1,CASSLLGSLDNEQFF
TRBV3-1,TRBJ1-1,CASSQVTGQNTEAFF
TRBV4-1,TRBJ2-7,CASSQATGSYEQYF
TRBV10-3,TRBJ1-1,CAISDRDMNTEAFF
TRBV12-3/TRBV12-4,TRBJ2-1,CASSFLQGRDNEQFF
TRBV27,TRBJ2-3,CASSPSLTDTQYF
TRBV14,TRBJ2-7,CASGWRAYEQYF
TRBV15,TRBJ2-3,CATSDDSGLYTDTQYF
TRBV4-1,TRBJ2-6,CASSQEEWSGAGANVLTF
TRBV11-2,TRBJ2-3,CASAGAQGIDTQYF
TRBV6-2/TRBV6-3,TRBJ1-1,CASMGAETHTEAFF
TRBV7-9,TRBJ2-1,CASSFPTMNRGHPDEQFF
TRBV12-3/TRBV12-4,TRBJ1-1,CASSLVLQGEALGTEAFF
TRBV27,TRBJ2-4,CATLAGNIQYF
TRBV27,TRBJ1-2,CASKADYGYTF
TRBV29-1,TRBJ2-1,CSVNPSGRNEQFF
TRBV27,TRBJ2-7,CASSVAGGGSYEQYF
TRBV6-5,TRBJ1-4,CASSSGQEDLNEKLFF
TRBV7-9,TRBJ2-7,CASSSQREPYEQYF
TRBV25-1,TRBJ2-3,CASSAAVVVTDTQYF
TRBV2,TRBJ2-1,CAGLDSISSYNEQFF